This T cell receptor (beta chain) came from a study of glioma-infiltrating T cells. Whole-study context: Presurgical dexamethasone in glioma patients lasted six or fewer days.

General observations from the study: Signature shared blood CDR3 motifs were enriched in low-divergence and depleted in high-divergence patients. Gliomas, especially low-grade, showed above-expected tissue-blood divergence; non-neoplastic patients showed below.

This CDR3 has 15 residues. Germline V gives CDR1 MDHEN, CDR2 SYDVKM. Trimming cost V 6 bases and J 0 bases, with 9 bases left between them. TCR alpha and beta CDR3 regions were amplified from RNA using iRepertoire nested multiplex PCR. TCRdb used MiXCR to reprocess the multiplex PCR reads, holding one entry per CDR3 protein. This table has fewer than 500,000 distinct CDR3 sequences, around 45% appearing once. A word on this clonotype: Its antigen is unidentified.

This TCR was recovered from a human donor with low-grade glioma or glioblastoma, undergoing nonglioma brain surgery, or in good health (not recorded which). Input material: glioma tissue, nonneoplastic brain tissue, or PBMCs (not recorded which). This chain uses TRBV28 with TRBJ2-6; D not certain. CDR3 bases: TGTGCCAGCAGACTCGGCGGCTCTGGGGCCAACGTCCTGACTTTC. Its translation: CASRLGGSGANVLTF.